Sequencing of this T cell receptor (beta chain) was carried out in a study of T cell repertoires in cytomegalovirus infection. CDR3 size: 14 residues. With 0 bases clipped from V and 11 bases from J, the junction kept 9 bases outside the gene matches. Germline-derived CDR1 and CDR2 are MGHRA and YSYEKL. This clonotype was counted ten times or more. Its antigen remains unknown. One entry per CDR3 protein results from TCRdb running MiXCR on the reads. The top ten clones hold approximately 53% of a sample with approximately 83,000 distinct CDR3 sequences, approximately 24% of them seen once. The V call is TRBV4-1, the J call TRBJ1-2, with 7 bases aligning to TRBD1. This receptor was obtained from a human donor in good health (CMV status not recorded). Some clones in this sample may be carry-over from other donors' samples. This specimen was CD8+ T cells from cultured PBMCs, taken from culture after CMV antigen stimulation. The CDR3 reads CASSQDRMTGRYTF. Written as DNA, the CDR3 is TGCGCCAGCAGCCAAGATCGAATGACAGGGAGGTACACCTTC.